This TCR beta chain was recovered during a study of cytomegalovirus exposure and HLA in healthy donors. General study points: Prior analysis indicated that the majority of TCR beta V segments exhibited productivity approximately 87% or approximately 30% of the time. In a later analysis, TCR beta V- and J-gene trimming was associated with a missense DCLRE1C variant.

CDR3 length equals 14 residues. V was trimmed by 4 bases and J by 0 bases, leaving 7 bases between them. The V gene's germline CDR1 is SNHLY and CDR2 FYNNEI. Of note for this clone: Its target is unknown.

PCR used 60 Vbeta primers and 13 Jbeta primers. The table came from immunoSEQ multiplex PCR; TCRdb's copy has only in-frame clones and leaves some out. Among some 150,000 clones, more than 70% were seen once, and the ten largest hold more than 4.5%. The genes are TRBV2 and TRBJ1-3; D gene ambiguous. This TCR came from a woman between 50 and 59 years old in good health and CMV-seronegative. Sequenced input: PBMCs. The CDR3 DNA is TGTGCCAGCAGTGCCAGGAACTCTGGAAACACCATATATTTT. Amino acids: CASSARNSGNTIYF. The variable domain in full, completed from reference TRBV2 and TRBJ1-3, reads EPEVTQTPSHQVTQMGQEVILRCVPISNHLYFYWYRQILGQKVEFLVSFYNNEISEKSEIFDDQFSVERPDGSNFTLKIRSTKLEDSAMYFCASSARNSGNTIYFGEGSWLTVV.